This T cell receptor beta chain was identified during a study of blood T cell repertoires in COVID-19. Study-wide context: The cDNA or gDNA used as material had been derived from T cells, B-cell-depleted T cells, or PBMCs.

CDR3 length: 14 amino acids. The V segment lost 7 bases and the J segment 4 bases; nucleotides outside the gene matches: 7. Germline V gene data show CDR1 as SGHRS and CDR2 as YFSETQ. Cohorts were determined from participant-reported clinical history. The data were produced by immunoSEQ multiplex PCR, yet TCRdb's version contains in-frame clones alone and is incomplete. The table lists under 300,000 clones, roughly 86% of them singletons. Sequencing was performed on PBMCs or T cells enriched from blood (not recorded which). The TCR was taken from a woman aged 55-69 years who had recovered from COVID-19. The chain has TRBV5-1 and TRBJ2-2; the match to TRBD1 covers 7 bases. For the CDR3, the DNA is TGCGCCAGCCGCCGACAGGGCGGCACCGGGGAGCTGTTTTTT. Amino acids: CASRRQGGTGELFF.